This T cell receptor (beta chain) was sequenced during a study of patients and donors after allogeneic stem cell transplantation. Germline loops: CDR1 SGHDT, CDR2 YYEEEE. This CDR3 contains 12 residues. V was cut by 2 bases and J by 7 bases, with 7 bases left in between. TCRdb re-called the RT-PCR reads with MiXCR, one entry per CDR3 protein. The sample lists about 410,000 distinct CDR3 sequences, roughly 17% occurring once. The V and J genes are TRBV5-6 and TRBJ1-5; a possible D gene is TRBD1 (6 bases). This TCR came from a human donor who was either an allogeneic HSCT recipient or a stem cell or donor lymphocyte infusion donor (not recorded which). It is not recorded whose cells these are; they may come from a transplant donor. Input material: blood, either unsorted or a sorted T cell fraction (not recorded which). CDR3 region: CASSLTGQPQHF. CDR3 nucleotides: TGTGCCAGCAGCTTAACAGGGCAGCCCCAGCATTTT. The full variable domain, rest sourced from reference TRBV5-6 and TRBJ1-5, is DAGVTQSPTHLIKTRGQQVTLRCSPKSGHDTVSWYQQALGQGPQFIFQYYEEEERQRGNFPDRFSGHQFPNYSSELNVNALLLGDSALYLCASSLTGQPQHFGDGTRLSIL.